These T cell receptor beta chains were read from a single sample in a study of T cell responses to AZD1222 COVID-19 vaccine. Some clones are missing from TCRdb's copy, which holds only in-frame ones; the method was immunoSEQ multiplex PCR. The sample has roughly 42,000 clones; 80% to 90% are singletons. This sample comprised peripheral blood, obtained 28 days after the second dose of the MenACWY control vaccine. The receptors here all came from an adult who received the MenACWY meningococcal vaccine as a control. The CDR3 runs from the conserved cysteine through the conserved F or W. D genes are given only for firm matches. Clone size, where shown, is once, few, many, or a class for clones that have expanded.

CDR3nt: TGTGCTCTCCGAAGGGGGTCCAAAAACATTCAGTACTTC
CDR3aa: CALRRGSKNIQYF
d_gene: .
abundance: .
v_gene: TRBV19
j_gene: TRBJ2-4

CDR3nt: TGTGCCACCAGTGATTTTGAGGGATCCCAGCATTTT
CDR3aa: CATSDFEGSQHF
d_gene: .
abundance: .
v_gene: TRBV24-1
j_gene: TRBJ1-5

CDR3nt: TGTGCCTGGGATCGTGGGAATTCCGGTAATTCACCCCTCCACTTT
CDR3aa: CAWDRGNSGNSPLHF
d_gene: .
abundance: .
v_gene: TRBV30
j_gene: TRBJ1-6

CDR3nt: TGCGCCAGCAGCTTGTTGTCAGGGGCTCCCGGGGAGCTGTTTTTT
CDR3aa: CASSLLSGAPGELFF
d_gene: .
abundance: .
v_gene: TRBV5-1
j_gene: TRBJ2-2

CDR3nt: TGTGCCAGCACTTTTCTTGAGCAGTTCTTC
CDR3aa: CASTFLEQFF
d_gene: .
abundance: few
v_gene: TRBV21-1
j_gene: TRBJ2-1

CDR3nt: TGTGCCAGCAGTCAAGTAGGTGGTAGCGGGAGTATGGAGACCCAGTACTTC
CDR3aa: CASSQVGGSGSMETQYF
d_gene: TRBD2
abundance: .
v_gene: TRBV28
j_gene: TRBJ2-5

CDR3nt: TGTGCCAGTAGTGAACTGGGGCCCCAACTCGCCCATGAGCAGTTCTTC
CDR3aa: CASSELGPQLAHEQFF
d_gene: .
abundance: .
v_gene: TRBV19
j_gene: TRBJ2-1

CDR3nt: TGCAGCGTGGGAGGGCCGCAGACCCAGTACTTC
CDR3aa: CSVGGPQTQYF
d_gene: TRBD2
abundance: .
v_gene: TRBV29-1
j_gene: TRBJ2-5

CDR3nt: TGTGCCAGCTCAAATTACAACCAGAGGAACACTGAAGCTTTCTTT
CDR3aa: CASSNYNQRNTEAFF
d_gene: .
abundance: .
v_gene: TRBV18
j_gene: TRBJ1-1

CDR3nt: TGTGCCAGCTCACCAATCCCGGGACAAAGTCCTTACTCCTACGAGCAGTACTTC
CDR3aa: CASSPIPGQSPYSYEQYF
d_gene: .
abundance: .
v_gene: TRBV18
j_gene: TRBJ2-7

CDR3nt: TGTGCCAGTAGTACGACCGGGACCGGCCGTTACGAGCAGTACTTC
CDR3aa: CASSTTGTGRYEQYF
d_gene: .
abundance: few
v_gene: TRBV19
j_gene: TRBJ2-7

CDR3nt: TGTGCCAGCAGCTTAGTGACAGGGGATACTGAAGCTTTCTTT
CDR3aa: CASSLVTGDTEAFF
d_gene: TRBD1
abundance: .
v_gene: TRBV7-6
j_gene: TRBJ1-1

CDR3nt: TGTGCCAGCCGACAGTCAAATGAAAAACTGTTTTTT
CDR3aa: CASRQSNEKLFF
d_gene: .
abundance: .
v_gene: TRBV2
j_gene: TRBJ1-4

CDR3nt: TGCAGCCTCTGGAAGGGAGAGACCCAGTACTTC
CDR3aa: CSLWKGETQYF
d_gene: .
abundance: .
v_gene: TRBV20-1
j_gene: TRBJ2-5

CDR3nt: TGTGCCAGCAGCTTGGAGGGACTAGCGAACGATGAGCAGTTCTTC
CDR3aa: CASSLEGLANDEQFF
d_gene: TRBD2
abundance: once
v_gene: TRBV5-4
j_gene: TRBJ2-1

CDR3nt: TGCGCCAGCAGCCGAAGACTAGCGCAAGGGAGAGAGACCCAGTACTTC
CDR3aa: CASSRRLAQGRETQYF
d_gene: TRBD2
abundance: .
v_gene: TRBV5-1
j_gene: TRBJ2-5

CDR3nt: TGTGCCAGCAGCCCATGGACTAGCGGGAGATGGTCGGCCGGGGAGCTGTTTTTT
CDR3aa: CASSPWTSGRWSAGELFF
d_gene: TRBD2
abundance: .
v_gene: TRBV7-6
j_gene: TRBJ2-2

CDR3nt: TGCAGCGTTGAAGGACAGTCAGGGCGCTACGAGCAGTACTTC
CDR3aa: CSVEGQSGRYEQYF
d_gene: .
abundance: .
v_gene: TRBV29-1
j_gene: TRBJ2-7

CDR3nt: TGTGCCAGCAGCCAAGATCCTTCCAGCCAGGCTCAGTATTTT
CDR3aa: CASSQDPSSQAQYF
d_gene: .
abundance: .
v_gene: TRBV3-1/TRBV3-2
j_gene: TRBJ2-3

CDR3nt: TGTGCCAGCAGCTCACGACCGAACATCATTGGAAACACCATATATTTT
CDR3aa: CASSSRPNIIGNTIYF
d_gene: .
abundance: .
v_gene: TRBV13
j_gene: TRBJ1-3

CDR3nt: TGTGCCAGCAGTTTAGGGGGCGAGGTTCAGCCCCAGCATTTT
CDR3aa: CASSLGGEVQPQHF
d_gene: TRBD1
abundance: .
v_gene: TRBV6-5
j_gene: TRBJ1-5

CDR3nt: TGTGCCAGCAGCCAAGACCAGGGAAGTTCACCCCTCCACTTT
CDR3aa: CASSQDQGSSPLHF
d_gene: .
abundance: .
v_gene: TRBV6-5
j_gene: TRBJ1-6

CDR3nt: TGTGCCAGCAGCGCGGGACACGGGGGAAACTACGAGCAGTACTTC
CDR3aa: CASSAGHGGNYEQYF
d_gene: .
abundance: .
v_gene: TRBV6-5
j_gene: TRBJ2-7

CDR3nt: TGCGCCAGCAGTCTCTCCCGGGGGGAGAACTGGACAGATACGCAGTATTTT
CDR3aa: CASSLSRGENWTDTQYF
d_gene: TRBD2
abundance: few
v_gene: TRBV10-1
j_gene: TRBJ2-3

CDR3nt: TGTGCCAGCAGCCGAGGACAGGGCGTAAACATTCAGTACTTC
CDR3aa: CASSRGQGVNIQYF
d_gene: TRBD1
abundance: .
v_gene: TRBV3-1/TRBV3-2
j_gene: TRBJ2-4

CDR3nt: TGTGCCAGCAGTTACAGGGGCTCCTACAATGAGCAGTTCTTC
CDR3aa: CASSYRGSYNEQFF
d_gene: TRBD1
abundance: .
v_gene: TRBV28
j_gene: TRBJ2-1

CDR3nt: TGTGCCAGCAGCCCCGTCGGACTAGCGGCGGCCGGGGAGCTGTTTTTT
CDR3aa: CASSPVGLAAAGELFF
d_gene: TRBD2
abundance: once
v_gene: TRBV11-1
j_gene: TRBJ2-2

CDR3nt: TGTGCCAGCAGTTACTCGGGACAGGGGGGTCAGCCCCAGCATTTT
CDR3aa: CASSYSGQGGQPQHF
d_gene: TRBD1
abundance: once
v_gene: TRBV6-5
j_gene: TRBJ1-5

CDR3nt: TGTGCCTGGAGTGTCCAGCGGGGACACAATGAGCAGTTCTTC
CDR3aa: CAWSVQRGHNEQFF
d_gene: TRBD2
abundance: few
v_gene: TRBV30
j_gene: TRBJ2-1

CDR3nt: TGCGCCAGCAGCTTGGAAGATGCAGGGGTTGGCTACACCTTC
CDR3aa: CASSLEDAGVGYTF
d_gene: .
abundance: .
v_gene: TRBV5-1
j_gene: TRBJ1-2

CDR3nt: TGTGCCAGCAGCCCCCAACCCACTTCGTACGAGCAGTACTTC
CDR3aa: CASSPQPTSYEQYF
d_gene: .
abundance: .
v_gene: TRBV7-9
j_gene: TRBJ2-7

CDR3nt: TGTGCCAGCAGCGAGGGGAGGGGCGGCACTGAAGCTTTCTTT
CDR3aa: CASSEGRGGTEAFF
d_gene: .
abundance: once
v_gene: TRBV7-6
j_gene: TRBJ1-1

CDR3nt: TGTGCCAGCAGTTTGTCCGGGTCCCAGCCCCAGCATTTT
CDR3aa: CASSLSGSQPQHF
d_gene: .
abundance: .
v_gene: TRBV12-3/TRBV12-4
j_gene: TRBJ1-5

CDR3nt: TGTGCCAGCAGCCAAGGACCGAGGGAGACCCAGTACTTC
CDR3aa: CASSQGPRETQYF
d_gene: .
abundance: few
v_gene: TRBV4-2
j_gene: TRBJ2-5

CDR3nt: TGTGCCAGCAGCGTAGCGGAGGTATGGACCTACAATGAGCAGTTCTTC
CDR3aa: CASSVAEVWTYNEQFF
d_gene: .
abundance: .
v_gene: TRBV9
j_gene: TRBJ2-1

CDR3nt: TGTGCCTGGAGGCGCAGGGGGCAGGAGAACACTGAAGCTTTCTTT
CDR3aa: CAWRRRGQENTEAFF
d_gene: TRBD1
abundance: .
v_gene: TRBV30
j_gene: TRBJ1-1